This is a list of T cell receptor beta chains from one sample in a study of vaccination and CD4 T cells after COVID-19. These TCRs' antigens remain unknown. In TCRdb, the PCR reads were re-called with MiXCR into one record per CDR3 protein. The data hold roughly 5,000 distinct CDR3 sequences, with around 47% observed a single time. The material was CD4+ T cells from blood, cultured in vitro, obtained after SARS-CoV-2 vaccination. These receptors originate from a human donor who had recovered from COVID-19. Both conserved end residues are part of each CDR3. D genes are given only for firm matches. Expanded clones are given a class, and other clones once, few, many or no size at all.

TRBJ1-6	-	-	TRBV20-1	CSARDGAIYNSPLHF	TGCAGTGCCCGAGACGGAGCGATATATAATTCACCCCTCCACTTT
TRBJ1-2	-	TRBD1	TRBV24-1	CATSNKGTGNGYTF	TGTGCCACCAGTAACAAAGGGACAGGGAATGGCTACACCTTC
TRBJ1-3	few	-	TRBV28	CASSPSSGNTIYF	TGTGCCAGCAGTCCCTCATCTGGAAACACCATATATTTT
TRBJ2-6	few	-	TRBV7-2	CASSLEPSGANVLTF	TGTGCCAGCAGCTTAGAGCCGTCTGGGGCCAACGTCCTGACTTTC
TRBJ2-5	-	TRBD2	TRBV30	CAWSASRLAGGGTQYF	TGTGCCTGGAGTGCCTCGAGACTAGCGGGGGGGGGGACCCAGTACTTC
TRBJ2-5	few	-	TRBV20-1	CSARDSRRRVQETQYF	TGCAGTGCTAGAGATAGTCGCCGCAGGGTCCAAGAGACCCAGTACTTC
TRBJ2-3	few	-	TRBV10-3	CAISLREGTQYF	TGTGCCATCAGTCTCAGGGAAGGTACGCAGTATTTT
TRBJ1-2	few	-	TRBV5-1	CASGNGDYGYTF	TGCGCCAGCGGGAACGGAGACTATGGCTACACCTTC
TRBJ2-5	few	TRBD2	TRBV20-1	CSARARLAGRETQYF	TGCAGTGCTAGAGCTCGACTAGCGGGGCGGGAGACCCAGTACTTC
TRBJ2-5	-	-	TRBV6-2/TRBV6-3	CASSYGSRGWASQYF	TGTGCCAGCAGTTACGGTTCGAGGGGGTGGGCGTCCCAGTACTTC
TRBJ1-1	-	-	TRBV5-1	CASTGTATGEAFF	TGCGCCAGCACCGGAACCGCCACAGGTGAAGCTTTCTTT
TRBJ2-5	-	TRBD2	TRBV28	CASSLSRTSGVETQYF	TGTGCCAGCAGCCTCTCACGGACTAGCGGGGTAGAGACCCAGTACTTC
TRBJ2-7	-	TRBD1	TRBV27	CASSSPYRGGSYEQYF	TGTGCCAGCAGTTCCCCCTACAGGGGTGGCTCCTACGAGCAGTACTTC
TRBJ2-5	-	-	TRBV5-1	CASSTQGRQETQYF	TGCGCCAGCAGCACACAGGGTCGTCAAGAGACCCAGTACTTC
TRBJ2-5	few	-	TRBV7-9	CASSLFGETQYF	TGTGCCAGCAGCTTATTCGGAGAGACCCAGTACTTC
TRBJ2-3	few	TRBD2	TRBV27	CASSLSGRWNTDTQYF	TGTGCCAGCAGTCTGAGCGGGAGGTGGAACACAGATACGCAGTATTTT
TRBJ2-7	-	-	TRBV27	CASSYRGSEYF	TGTGCCAGCAGTTATCGGGGCTCGGAGTACTTC
TRBJ2-6	-	-	TRBV7-6	CASSQELGLGANVLTF	TGTGCCAGCAGCCAGGAGTTGGGTTTGGGGGCCAACGTCCTGACTTTC
TRBJ1-6	-	-	TRBV15	CATSRGNNSPLHF	TGTGCCACCAGCAGAGGGAATAATTCACCCCTCCACTTT
TRBJ1-2	-	-	TRBV28	CASTPAPGVGYGYTF	TGTGCCAGCACCCCTGCCCCAGGGGTGGGCTATGGCTACACCTTC
TRBJ1-5	once	-	TRBV2	CASRGTGEGGSQPQHF	TGTGCCAGCAGGGGGACGGGGGAAGGGGGGTCGCAGCCCCAGCATTTT
TRBJ2-1	few	TRBD1	TRBV9	CASSPQGLPYNEQFF	TGTGCCAGCAGCCCACAGGGGCTACCCTACAATGAGCAGTTCTTC
TRBJ1-2	-	TRBD1	TRBV5-1	CASSLDRGGNGYTF	TGCGCCAGCAGCTTGGACAGGGGAGGAAATGGCTACACCTTC
TRBJ2-3	few	TRBD1	TRBV7-9	CASKGQSTDTQYF	TGTGCCAGCAAGGGACAGAGCACAGATACGCAGTATTTT
TRBJ1-1	few	-	TRBV6-5	CASSYGGSMNTEAFF	TGTGCCAGCAGTTACGGGGGCTCGATGAACACTGAAGCTTTCTTT
TRBJ1-6	few	-	TRBV28	CAIPEIQGTDSPLHF	TGTGCCATCCCCGAAATTCAGGGAACTGATTCACCCCTCCACTTT
TRBJ1-6	-	TRBD1	TRBV5-8	CASSRETGGGYNSPLHF	TGTGCCAGCAGCCGAGAGACAGGGGGCGGGTATAATTCACCCCTCCACTTT
TRBJ2-7	-	-	TRBV28	CASTLDRVSYEQYF	TGTGCCAGCACCCTCGACCGTGTGAGTTACGAGCAGTACTTC
TRBJ2-7	-	TRBD2	TRBV14	CASSQGVLSGGSYEQYF	TGTGCCAGCAGCCAAGGAGTTCTTAGCGGGGGGTCCTACGAGCAGTACTTC